Shown below are 19 T cell receptor beta chains from a single sample sequenced in a study of identical twins. Via MiXCR, TCRdb re-called the 5' RACE reads, giving one row per CDR3 protein. This repertoire shows 400,000 to 550,000 distinct CDR3 sequences, approximately 22% found once; its top ten account for about 0.91%. These data were likewise used in another study, on T cells expressing NK-cell markers.

Sequencing was carried out using CD4+ T cells sorted from blood. The origin of the receptors is a woman between 18 and 29 years old in good health.

This sequence joins TRBV10-3 and TRBJ2-1; the match to TRBD1 covers 8 bases. From germline, CDR1 is ENHRY and CDR2 SYGVKD. This CDR3 comprises 11 residues. Trimming at V came to 10 bases and at J to 7 bases, leaving 3 bases not matched to a gene. This CDR3 reads CANQGANEQFF. CDR3 DNA: TGTGCCAACCAGGGGGCTAATGAGCAGTTCTTC.

This clonotype occurred many times. The genes are TRBV12-3 or TRBV12-4 and TRBJ2-7; no definite D call. V shed 4 bases and J shed 2 bases, with 9 bases lying between them. The CDR3 is made up of 13 amino acids. The DNA for the CDR3 is TGTGCCAGCAGTTCCATGGCAACCTACGAGCAGTACTTC. Its translation: CASSSMATYEQYF.

The CDR3, as DNA: TGTGCCAGCAGCGGCCGGGACGCTTATAATGAAAAACTGTTTTTT. This translates into CASSGRDAYNEKLFF. The gene calls are TRBV9 and TRBJ1-4; maybe TRBD1 (5 bases). The CDR3 has 15 residues. Germline CDR1 reads SGDLS; CDR2 reads YYNGEE. Trimming pared 3 bases from V and 4 bases from J, leaving 13 bases between.

This clonotype was seen at least ten times. V usage is TRBV20-1 and J usage is TRBJ2-1, with 7 nucleotides matching TRBD1. The germline V gene has CDR1 DFQATT and CDR2 SNEGSKA (reference sequence). This CDR3 has 16 amino acids. V was clipped by 0 bases and J by 5 bases; unmatched bases: 10. CDR3 DNA: TGCAGTGCTAGAGATCTGGGAGACAGGGCGGACAATGAGCAGTTCTTC. Amino acid sequence: CSARDLGDRADNEQFF.

The sample holds a few counts of this clonotype. CDR3 DNA: TGTGCCAGCAGCCCCCAGAGTGGCGGTCCCTACGAGCAGTACTTC. Translation: CASSPQSGGPYEQYF. The chain joins TRBV7-9 to TRBJ2-7, with D unclear. Germline V gene sequence: CDR1 SEHNR, CDR2 FQNEAQ (reference sequence). Between the trimmed V and J ends, which lost 5 bases and 2 bases, there was a span of 16 bases. CDR3 length: 15 residues.

This clonotype was found many times. V gene TRBV9 combines with J gene TRBJ1-2; 7 nucleotides align to TRBD1. The CDR3 contains 15 residues. After removal of 0 bases from V and 4 bases from J, the junction contained 6 bases not matched to a gene. The germline gives CDR1 SGDLS, CDR2 YYNGEE. CDR3 in DNA: TGTGCCAGCAGCGTAGAACGGGACAGCTTCTATGGCTACACCTTC. Translating gives CASSVERDSFYGYTF.

The V call is TRBV20-1, the J call TRBJ2-2; 8 bases map to TRBD1. This CDR3 is built from 14 residues. The J segment lost 6 bases and the V segment lost 6 bases, leaving 9 bases of the junction unmatched. Germline CDR1 DFQATT, CDR2 SNEGSKA (reference sequence). Written as DNA, the CDR3 is TGCAGTGCCGAGGACAGGGTCTTTTCCGGGGAGCTGTTTTTT. Its translation is CSAEDRVFSGELFF.

This clonotype was counted a few times. The chain has TRBV10-3 and TRBJ2-7, with 8 bases aligning to TRBD2. Germline CDR1 is ENHRY and CDR2 is SYGVKD. The V gene end was trimmed by 4 bases and the J gene end by 6 bases; junction bases not matched to a gene: 5. The length of the CDR3 is 13 residues. CDR3 DNA sequence: TGTGCCATCAGTGTGGAACTAGCGGCCGAGCAGTACTTC. Translation: CAISVELAAEQYF.

In its sample, this clonotype was seen many times. The chain recombines TRBV15 with TRBJ2-4, with 7 bases aligning to TRBD1. The CDR3 sequence is 16 residues long. CDR1 is LNHNV, CDR2 YYDKDF, per germline (reference sequence). The V gene end was trimmed by 3 bases and the J gene end by 2 bases; junction bases not matched to a gene: 7. The CDR3 reads CATSRDPGQSKNIQYF. CDR3 DNA: TGTGCCACCAGCAGGGACCCGGGACAGTCCAAAAACATTCAGTACTTC. Full variable domain (outside the CDR3, taken from reference TRBV15 and TRBJ2-4): DAMVIQNPRYQVTQFGKPVTLSCSQTLNHNVMYWYQQKSSQAPKLLFHYYDKDFNNEADTPDNFQSRRPNTSFCFLDIRSPGLGDTAMYLCATSRDPGQSKNIQYFGAGTRLSVL.

The chain uses TRBV6-5 and TRBJ1-1; perhaps TRBD1 as D (6 bases). This CDR3 has 14 amino acids. The germline V gene encodes CDR1 MNHEY and CDR2 SVGAGI. Trimming cost V 4 bases and J 5 bases, with 14 bases left between them. CDR3 sequence reads: CASSSQGGRTEAFF. The CDR3 DNA reads as TGTGCCAGCAGTTCCCAAGGGGGGAGGACTGAAGCTTTCTTT.

In its sample, this clonotype was seen a few times. CDR3 DNA: TGCAGTGCTAGAGATCAACCGGGGGGTGCAGGGGCCAACGTCCTGACTTTC. Encoded protein: CSARDQPGGAGANVLTF. The chain recombines TRBV20-1 with TRBJ2-6; 7 positions agree with TRBD2. Trimming cost V 0 bases and J 4 bases; bases outside gene matches: 9. Germline V lookup: CDR1 DFQATT, CDR2 SNEGSKA (reference sequence). The CDR3 spans 17 residues.

This clonotype was seen a handful of times. The DNA of the CDR3 is TGTGCCACCAGCAGAGGGGGGGTTGGTGGCACCGGGGAGCTGTTTTTT. Translating gives CATSRGGVGGTGELFF. The chain uses TRBV15 and TRBJ2-2, with D tentatively TRBD2 (6 bases). V lost 1 base and J 4 bases, leaving 13 bases between the germline ends. Germline CDR1 LNHNV, CDR2 YYDKDF (reference sequence). CDR3 length: 16 residues.

The gene calls are TRBV12-3 or TRBV12-4 and TRBJ2-1; TRBD2 might be the D (6 bases). The CDR3 has 13 amino acids. Trimming cost V 4 bases and J 9 bases, with 13 bases left between them. Written as DNA, the CDR3 is TGTGCCAGCAGTTGGGGGGACCGCGGTGAGCAGTTCTTC. It codes for CASSWGDRGEQFF.

This clonotype has more than one count but fewer than ten. The chain recombines TRBV20-1 with TRBJ2-1; 7 bases line up with TRBD2. In germline, CDR1 is DFQATT, CDR2 SNEGSKA (reference sequence). Trimming removed 6 bases from V and 7 bases from J; junction bases left unmatched: 21. The CDR3 totals 17 residues. CDR3 sequence reads: CSAFTSGGGSSRNEQFF. CDR3 DNA: TGCAGTGCCTTCACCTCAGGAGGCGGGAGTAGTCGGAATGAGCAGTTCTTC.

The chain has TRBV12-5 and TRBJ1-1; D remains unclear. CDR1 is LGHNT, CDR2 FRNRAP, per germline. Trimming cost V 0 bases and J 10 bases, with 12 bases left between them. The CDR3 has 13 residues. DNA of the CDR3: TGTGCTAGTGGTTTGGTAACGGGGATGGGAGCTTTCTTT. Its translation: CASGLVTGMGAFF.

This clonotype has just one count. V and J are TRBV11-2 and TRBJ2-3, with D perhaps given as TRBD1 or TRBD2 (6 bases each). The CDR3 spans 14 residues. Trimming shortened V by 5 bases and J by 4 bases, and 13 bases separated the two germline ends. Germline CDR1 SGHAT, CDR2 FQNNGV. CDR3 sequence reads: CASSDRRGPDTQYF. The CDR3 DNA is TGTGCCAGCAGCGACAGGCGGGGCCCAGATACGCAGTATTTT. Variable domain in full (rest from reference TRBV11-2 and TRBJ2-3): EAGVAQSPRYKIIEKRQSVAFWCNPISGHATLYWYQQILGQGPKLLIQFQNNGVVDDSQLPKDRFSAERLKGVDSTLKIQPAKLEDSAVYLCASSDRRGPDTQYFGPGTRLTVL.

This clonotype was seen repeatedly, ten times or more. The chain combines TRBV5-1 with TRBJ2-7; TRBD1 matches 9 bases. With V trimmed by 4 bases and J by 2 bases, 7 bases remained unmatched. This CDR3 has 15 amino acids. Per germline, CDR1 SGHRS and CDR2 YFSETQ. The CDR3 sequence is CASSTTGTGTYEQYF. For the CDR3, the DNA is TGCGCCAGCAGCACGACCGGGACAGGGACCTACGAGCAGTACTTC.

V is TRBV12-3 or TRBV12-4 and J is TRBJ1-3; D might be TRBD1 (5 bases). V was cut by 6 bases and J by 0 bases, with 12 bases left in between. The CDR3 has 15 amino acids. The CDR3 is CASRSRDGSGNTIYF. The CDR3 DNA sequence: TGTGCCAGCAGAAGCCGGGACGGCTCTGGAAACACCATATATTTT.

This clonotype was picked up many times. CDR3 in DNA: TGCAGTGCTAGATCCCGACTAACGCAGCAGTTCTTC. Translation gives CSARSRLTQQFF. The genes are TRBV20-1 and TRBJ2-1, with D possibly being TRBD2 (5 bases). The CDR3 sequence is 12 residues long. Per the germline V gene, CDR1 is DFQATT and CDR2 is SNEGSKA (reference sequence). V dropped 2 bases and J dropped 11 bases, with 13 bases sitting between them.